The rows below give T cell receptor beta chains drawn from one sample of a study of T cell repertoires in cytomegalovirus infection. MiXCR, applied by TCRdb to the reads, yields one record per CDR3 protein. The data contain about 490,000 distinct CDR3 sequences, more than 20% of them singletons. Material for sequencing was PBMCs. These receptors were taken from a human donor in good health (CMV status not recorded). Some clones in this sample may be carry-over from other donors' samples. The CDR3 runs from the conserved cysteine through the conserved F or W. The D gene is left open where the match is weak. Rows give clone size only sometimes, using once, few, many, or a class for an expanded clone.

CDR3 protein | CDR3 DNA | CDR3 length | J gene | V gene | D gene | clone size
CASSLTSGSAIYEQYF | TGTGCCAGCAGCTTGACTAGCGGGAGCGCCATCTACGAGCAGTACTTC | 16 | TRBJ2-7 | TRBV7-2 | TRBD2 | many
CASSTLAGGGTDTQYF | TGTGCCAGCAGTACTCTAGCGGGAGGAGGCACAGATACGCAGTATTTT | 16 | TRBJ2-3 | TRBV28 | TRBD2 | many
CASSSDRGRGREQFF | TGTGCCAGCAGCTCAGACAGGGGGCGCGGTCGTGAGCAGTTCTTC | 15 | TRBJ2-1 | TRBV7-2 | TRBD1 | many
CASRRSGLADPYEQYF | TGTGCCAGCAGGCGTTCTGGACTAGCGGACCCCTACGAGCAGTACTTC | 16 | TRBJ2-7 | TRBV27 | TRBD2 | once
CASSLGKPQRTVGTQYF | TGTGCCAGCAGCTTAGGCAAACCACAGCGTACTGTGGGTACGCAGTATTTT | 17 | TRBJ2-3 | TRBV11-3 | NA | NA
CASSQGSGMSSYNEQFF | TGTGCCAGCAGCCAAGGGAGCGGTATGAGCTCCTACAATGAGCAGTTCTTC | 17 | TRBJ2-1 | TRBV14 | NA | few
CASSSRTSGPTQYF | TGTGCCAGCAGCTCAAGGACTAGCGGGCCAACGCAGTATTTT | 14 | TRBJ2-3 | TRBV7-2 | TRBD2 | few
CSATRGKHNYGYTF | TGCAGTGCTACACGGGGAAAACATAACTATGGCTACACCTTC | 14 | TRBJ1-2 | TRBV20-1 | NA | NA
CASRLGGNPGANVLTF | TGTGCCAGCCGGCTCGGGGGCAACCCTGGGGCCAACGTCCTGACTTTC | 16 | TRBJ2-6 | TRBV6-2/TRBV6-3 | NA | NA
CASSPRTRQLTDTQYF | TGTGCCAGCAGCCCTCGGACTCGACAGCTCACAGATACGCAGTATTTT | 16 | TRBJ2-3 | TRBV7-9 | NA | NA
CASSLFKGGYTEAFF | TGTGCCAGCAGCTTATTTAAGGGCGGGTACACTGAAGCTTTCTTT | 15 | TRBJ1-1 | TRBV7-2 | NA | many
CRPVGPSNYGYTF | TGCAGGCCCGTAGGGCCCTCGAACTATGGCTACACCTTC | 13 | TRBJ1-2 | TRBV20-1 | NA | NA
CASSASQIGELFF | TGTGCCAGCAGTGCTTCCCAGATCGGGGAGCTGTTTTTT | 13 | TRBJ2-2 | TRBV6-6 | NA | NA
CAWSRQGDSPLHF | TGTGCCTGGAGCCGACAGGGTGATTCACCCCTCCACTTT | 13 | TRBJ1-6 | TRBV30 | TRBD1 | few
CASSFGTAPEAFF | TGTGCCAGCAGTTTCGGGACGGCCCCTGAAGCTTTCTTT | 13 | TRBJ1-1 | TRBV28 | NA | NA
CASSLDSGAGAEQYF | TGTGCCAGCAGTTTAGATTCCGGAGCGGGAGCCGAGCAGTACTTC | 15 | TRBJ2-7 | TRBV28 | TRBD2 | many
CASSQEGGGSSYNEQFF | TGCGCCAGCAGCCAAGAAGGAGGGGGGAGCTCCTACAATGAGCAGTTCTTC | 17 | TRBJ2-1 | TRBV4-1 | NA | few
CASSYGLDNEKFF | TGTGCCAGCAGTTACGGCTTGGACAATGAGAAGTTCTTC | 13 | TRBJ2-1 | TRBV6-5 | NA | NA
CASSPPMRGRRPGGSDTQYF | TGTGCCAGCAGCCCTCCCATGCGGGGGCGGCGTCCGGGAGGTTCAGATACGCAGTATTTT | 20 | TRBJ2-3 | TRBV7-8 | NA | many
CASSWGGRSNQPQHF | TGTGCCAGCAGCTGGGGGGGACGTAGCAATCAGCCCCAGCATTTT | 15 | TRBJ1-5 | TRBV6-1 | NA | few
CATSRGVGNDYGYTF | TGTGCCACCAGCAGAGGTGTAGGGAACGACTATGGCTACACCTTC | 15 | TRBJ1-2 | TRBV15 | NA | once
CASSPQPGLAGGEQFF | TGTGCCAGCAGCCCACAACCGGGACTAGCGGGAGGGGAGCAGTTCTTC | 16 | TRBJ2-1 | TRBV7-2 | TRBD2 | many
CASSLSHTGIMNTEVFF | TGTGCCAGCAGCTTATCGCACACAGGTATCATGAACACTGAAGTTTTCTTT | 17 | TRBJ1-1 | TRBV7-9 | NA | NA
CSARPQTNSPLHF | TGCAGTGCTAGGCCCCAGACAAATTCACCCCTCCACTTT | 13 | TRBJ1-6 | TRBV20-1 | NA | few
CASSRDRKDEQYF | TGTGCCAGCAGCCGGGACAGGAAAGACGAGCAGTACTTC | 13 | TRBJ2-7 | TRBV7-6 | TRBD1 | many
CASSSYNPPEAFF | TGTGCCAGCTCATCCTATAACCCCCCTGAAGCTTTCTTT | 13 | TRBJ1-1 | TRBV18 | NA | NA
CASSPRATMGETQYF | TGTGCCAGCTCACCACGGGCCACCATGGGAGAGACCCAGTACTTC | 15 | TRBJ2-5 | TRBV18 | NA | NA
CASSFRLETQYF | TGTGCCAGCAGCTTTCGTCTGGAGACCCAGTACTTC | 12 | TRBJ2-5 | TRBV11-2 | NA | few
CASSMTGGRDTQYF | TGTGCCAGCTCTATGACGGGAGGACGGGATACGCAGTATTTT | 14 | TRBJ2-3 | TRBV25-1 | TRBD2 | NA
CSATPAGAVAEQYF | TGCAGTGCTACCCCTGCGGGAGCTGTCGCCGAGCAGTACTTC | 14 | TRBJ2-7 | TRBV20-1 | TRBD2 | NA
CASSKRPLPDNRETQYF | TGTGCCAGCAGCAAAAGGCCCCTACCGGACAACCGGGAGACCCAGTACTTC | 17 | TRBJ2-5 | TRBV7-9 | NA | many
CSAGRSNQPQHF | TGCAGTGCTGGACGAAGCAATCAGCCCCAGCATTTT | 12 | TRBJ1-5 | TRBV20-1 | NA | NA
CAMGSGGIGAGELFF | TGTGCCATGGGGTCCGGCGGGATTGGAGCCGGGGAGCTGTTTTTT | 15 | TRBJ2-2 | TRBV10-3 | NA | few
CASTPGPPGANVLTF | TGTGCCAGCACCCCAGGTCCGCCTGGGGCCAACGTCCTGACTTTC | 15 | TRBJ2-6 | TRBV5-4 | NA | few
CSAVLAGDGEQYF | TGCAGTGCCGTACTAGCGGGAGACGGCGAGCAGTACTTC | 13 | TRBJ2-7 | TRBV20-1 | TRBD2 | NA
CASSVGGGYNEQFF | TGTGCCAGCAGTGTTGGCGGGGGCTACAATGAGCAGTTCTTC | 14 | TRBJ2-1 | TRBV6-1 | TRBD2 | many
CASSHTGNSNQPQHF | TGTGCCAGCAGTCATACAGGGAACAGCAATCAGCCCCAGCATTTT | 15 | TRBJ1-5 | TRBV12-3/TRBV12-4 | NA | few
CASSLNWGLPPYEQFF | TGTGCCAGCAGCCTAAACTGGGGACTCCCTCCGTATGAGCAGTTCTTC | 16 | TRBJ2-1 | TRBV7-2 | NA | few
CSAPHGDKRNTEAFF | TGCAGTGCTCCCCACGGGGATAAAAGGAACACTGAAGCTTTCTTT | 15 | TRBJ1-1 | TRBV20-1 | NA | few
CASSIGRDRVQPQHF | TGTGCCAGTAGTATAGGCCGGGACAGGGTTCAGCCCCAGCATTTT | 15 | TRBJ1-5 | TRBV19 | TRBD1 | few
CASSSPRGETQYF | TGTGCCAGCAGCTCCCCGAGGGGAGAGACCCAGTACTTC | 13 | TRBJ2-5 | TRBV11-2 | NA | few
CASSIREASGIYNEQFF | TGTGCCAGTAGTATCCGAGAAGCTAGCGGGATTTACAATGAGCAGTTCTTC | 17 | TRBJ2-1 | TRBV19 | TRBD2 | NA
CSAASGGGIHEQYF | TGCAGTGCGGCAAGCGGGGGTGGAATCCACGAGCAGTACTTC | 14 | TRBJ2-7 | TRBV20-1 | TRBD2 | NA
CASSPLVKLTLPEQFF | TGTGCCAGCAGTCCCTTGGTCAAACTTACCCTACCCGAGCAGTTCTTC | 16 | TRBJ2-1 | TRBV12-3/TRBV12-4 | NA | few
CASSLVGQPLQSGNTIYF | TGTGCCAGCAGCTTAGTGGGGCAGCCACTTCAGTCTGGAAACACCATATATTTT | 18 | TRBJ1-3 | TRBV11-2 | NA | few
CASRRGFPGANVLTF | TGTGCCAGCAGGAGAGGGTTCCCTGGGGCCAACGTCCTGACTTTC | 15 | TRBJ2-6 | TRBV6-2/TRBV6-3 | NA | NA
CATKSEDRIYNSPLHF | TGTGCCACTAAAAGCGAAGACCGTATCTATAATTCACCCCTCCACTTT | 16 | TRBJ1-6 | TRBV19 | NA | NA
CASSIAPGIKNIQYF | TGTGCCAGTAGTATAGCCCCGGGAATCAAAAACATTCAGTACTTC | 15 | TRBJ2-4 | TRBV19 | NA | NA
CASSVDRSSGYTF | TGTGCCAGCAGTGTCGACAGGTCATCCGGCTACACCTTC | 13 | TRBJ1-2 | TRBV6-1 | NA | few
CASSLALGTGLGYTF | TGTGCCAGCAGTTTAGCCTTAGGGACAGGGCTTGGCTACACCTTC | 15 | TRBJ1-2 | TRBV28 | TRBD1 | NA
CASSLLGPGQGASDLAFF | TGTGCCAGCAGCTTATTAGGCCCGGGACAGGGGGCTTCAGACCTAGCTTTCTTT | 18 | TRBJ1-1 | TRBV7-6 | TRBD1 | NA
CASSLGGSLAYEQYF | TGTGCCAGCAGTTTAGGCGGGAGTCTGGCCTACGAGCAGTACTTC | 15 | TRBJ2-7 | TRBV12-3/TRBV12-4 | TRBD2 | NA
CSARDPRTGSTNEKLFF | TGCAGTGCTAGAGATCCCCGGACAGGGTCAACTAATGAAAAACTGTTTTTT | 17 | TRBJ1-4 | TRBV20-1 | TRBD1 | NA